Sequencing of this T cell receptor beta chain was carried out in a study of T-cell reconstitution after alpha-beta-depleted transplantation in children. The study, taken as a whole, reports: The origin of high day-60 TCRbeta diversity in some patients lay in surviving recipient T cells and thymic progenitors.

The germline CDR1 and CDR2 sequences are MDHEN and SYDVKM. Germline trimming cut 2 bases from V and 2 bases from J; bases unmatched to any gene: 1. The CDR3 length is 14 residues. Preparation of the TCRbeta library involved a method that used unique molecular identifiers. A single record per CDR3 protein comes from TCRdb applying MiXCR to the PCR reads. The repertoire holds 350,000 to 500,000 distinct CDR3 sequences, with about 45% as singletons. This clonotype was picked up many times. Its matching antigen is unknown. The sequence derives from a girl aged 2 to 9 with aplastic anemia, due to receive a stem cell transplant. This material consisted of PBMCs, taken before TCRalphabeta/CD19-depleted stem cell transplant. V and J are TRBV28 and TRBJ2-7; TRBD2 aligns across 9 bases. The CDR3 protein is CASSLLAGTYEQYF. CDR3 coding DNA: TGTGCCAGCAGTTTACTAGCGGGAACCTACGAGCAGTACTTC.